The clone carrying this T cell receptor (beta chain) was seen a handful of times. The antigen remains undetermined. The sample comes from a study of vaccination and CD4 T cells after COVID-19. Study as a whole: SARS-CoV-2 positivity in convalescent patients was established by nasal swab PCR; several had mild and one severe disease. Overlapping SARS-CoV-2, HCoV-NL63, HCoV-OC43 and HCoV-229E spike peptides stimulated the cells. Broader study findings: Looking at convalescent patients, 304 of their 307 vaccine-specific clones were spike mono-reactive.

As to treatment: approximately nine-day PBMC culture with coronavirus spike peptide pools or control peptides (ViraFEST assay). At both days 3 and 7, half the medium was replaced with fresh IL-2 medium. In germline, CDR1 is MGHDK, CDR2 SYGVNS. After removal of 3 bases from V and 7 bases from J, the junction contained 11 bases not matched to a gene. The CDR3 length is 15 residues. Oncomine TCR Beta short-read sequencing was applied to DNA from cultured CD4+ T cells. One entry per CDR3 protein results from TCRdb running MiXCR on the PCR reads. The sample carries about 12,000 distinct CDR3 sequences, around 60% recorded once.

The V gene is TRBV25-1, the J gene TRBJ1-2; 7 nucleotides align to TRBD1. The receptor's source is a human donor who had recovered from COVID-19. Source material: CD4+ T cells from blood, cultured in vitro. CDR3: CASSEQGQISSGYTF. The DNA of the CDR3 is TGTGCCAGCAGTGAGCAGGGACAGATATCGTCTGGCTACACCTTC.